This paragraph covers one T cell receptor beta chain sequence. Its antigen is still unknown. The data belong to a study of cytomegalovirus exposure and HLA in healthy donors. General study points: TCR beta sequences reportedly predicted most subjects' HLA-A and HLA-B alleles accurately.

The V gene's germline CDR1 is KGHSH and CDR2 LQKENI. The CDR3 runs 12 residues. The V gene lost 3 bases and the J gene lost 7 bases, with 10 bases spanning the gap. Though nominally healthy at sampling, donors likely had unrecorded immune exposures. The PCR ran on 60 Vbeta and 13 Jbeta primers. The data were produced by immunoSEQ multiplex PCR, yet TCRdb's version contains in-frame clones alone and is incomplete. The sample has about 110,000 clones, approximately 80% seen once; the top ten hold roughly 5.6%. The chain couples TRBV18 to TRBJ2-7; the D is unclear. The sequencing sample was made of PBMCs. The sequence came from a female donor in good health and CMV-seropositive. The CDR3: CASSPSQAEQYF. The CDR3, as DNA: TGTGCCAGCTCACCGTCCCAAGCAGAGCAGTACTTC.